A selection of T cell receptor beta chains follows, all from one sample in a study of cytomegalovirus exposure and HLA in healthy donors. The method was immunoSEQ multiplex PCR; TCRdb's version includes in-frame clones alone and lacks a portion of them. The sample comprises about 90,000 clones, 70% to 80% of which are singletons, and around 0.63% rests with the top ten. The source material was PBMCs. Receptors originate from a man aged 30 to 45 in good health and CMV-seronegative. Both conserved end residues are part of each CDR3. A D gene is named only where the DNA matches it firmly. Only some rows state a clone size, as once, few, many or a class for expanded clones.

CDR3	DNA	J	V	size	D
CASSLLGDRAFHGELFF	TGTGCCAGCAGTTTACTTGGGGACAGGGCTTTTCACGGGGAGCTGTTTTTT	TRBJ2-2	TRBV27	NA	TRBD1
CASSLEEDTEAFF	TGTGCCAGCAGCTTAGAAGAGGACACTGAAGCTTTCTTT	TRBJ1-1	TRBV11-3	once	NA
CASAFDRGPWNEQFF	TGTGCCAGCGCTTTTGACAGGGGGCCGTGGAATGAGCAGTTCTTC	TRBJ2-1	TRBV6-4	NA	TRBD1
CASSIALNNEQFF	TGTGCCAGTAGTATAGCGCTAAACAATGAGCAGTTCTTC	TRBJ2-1	TRBV19	NA	NA
CASSQGGVATEAFF	TGCGCCAGCAGCCAAGGGGGGGTGGCCACTGAAGCTTTCTTT	TRBJ1-1	TRBV4-1	few	NA
CATSTTALAGDTQYF	TGTGCCACTTCCACCACCGCTCTAGCGGGAGATACGCAGTATTTT	TRBJ2-3	TRBV6-6	NA	TRBD2
CASQQATANTEAFF	TGCGCCAGTCAACAAGCCACAGCGAACACTGAAGCTTTCTTT	TRBJ1-1	TRBV5-1	once	NA
CASSLGDTRGSGNTIYF	TGTGCCAGCAGTTTAGGGGATACACGGGGCTCTGGAAACACCATATATTTT	TRBJ1-3	TRBV7-6	few	NA
CASSPDKAYGYTF	TGTGCCAGCTCGCCTGACAAGGCTTATGGCTACACCTTC	TRBJ1-2	TRBV18	NA	NA
CASSAGGTEFKPQHF	TGTGCCAGTAGTGCGGGAGGAACAGAATTTAAGCCCCAGCATTTT	TRBJ1-5	TRBV19	NA	NA
CSVEDRHGRTQYF	TGCAGCGTTGAAGATCGGCACGGGAGGACCCAGTACTTC	TRBJ2-5	TRBV29-1	NA	NA
CASSLARDSSYNSPLHF	TGTGCCAGCAGCTTAGCAAGAGACAGCTCCTATAATTCACCCCTCCACTTT	TRBJ1-6	TRBV7-9	NA	NA
CASSGPSTSGSRRDTGELFF	TGCGCCAGCAGTGGGCCTTCGACTAGCGGGAGCAGGCGGGACACCGGGGAGCTGTTTTTT	TRBJ2-2	TRBV10-1	once	TRBD2
CASSRASLPGQSNPGANVLTF	TGCGCCAGCAGCCGAGCGAGCCTCCCGGGACAGTCAAACCCTGGGGCCAACGTCCTGACTTTC	TRBJ2-6	TRBV4-1	NA	TRBD1
CASSPRGGLGTEAFF	TGTGCCAGCAGCCCTCGCGGGGGGCTGGGCACTGAAGCTTTCTTT	TRBJ1-1	TRBV28	once	NA
CSATGDTEAFF	TGCAGCGCTACAGGGGACACTGAAGCTTTCTTT	TRBJ1-1	TRBV29-1	few	TRBD1
CASSLKVWRAANTEAFF	TGTGCCAGCAGCTTGAAGGTCTGGCGGGCGGCGAACACTGAAGCTTTCTTT	TRBJ1-1	TRBV5-5	NA	NA
CASSYPTETTQYF	TGTGCCAGCAGTTATCCGACAGAGACAACGCAGTATTTT	TRBJ2-3	TRBV11-3	NA	NA
CASSLGVPFAGGYTF	TGTGCCAGCAGTTTAGGGGTGCCTTTTGCAGGGGGCTACACCTTC	TRBJ1-2	TRBV27	once	NA
CASSFLETQYF	TGTGCCAGCAGCTTCCTAGAGACCCAGTACTTC	TRBJ2-5	TRBV5-6	NA	NA
CASSTYEGNTEAFF	TGTGCCAGCAGCACCTACGAGGGGAACACTGAAGCTTTCTTT	TRBJ1-1	TRBV5-4	NA	NA
CASSSGWVTEAFF	TGTGCCAGCAGTTCGGGGTGGGTGACTGAAGCTTTCTTT	TRBJ1-1	TRBV27	NA	NA
CASSSRQGERNTQYF	TGTGCCAGCAGCTCCCGACAGGGGGAAAGGAATACGCAGTATTTT	TRBJ2-3	TRBV5-6	NA	TRBD1
CASSFTGQNYGYTF	TGTGCCAGCAGTTTTACAGGCCAGAACTATGGCTACACCTTC	TRBJ1-2	TRBV27	once	NA
CASSWGQDLNTEAFF	TGCGCCAGCAGTTGGGGACAGGATTTGAACACTGAAGCTTTCTTT	TRBJ1-1	TRBV27	NA	TRBD1
CASRAGSYGYTF	TGTGCCAGCCGGGCGGGTAGCTATGGCTACACCTTC	TRBJ1-2	TRBV11-2	NA	NA
CASSQGLLAGELFF	TGTGCCAGTAGTCAGGGGTTATTGGCCGGGGAGCTGTTTTTT	TRBJ2-2	TRBV19	NA	NA
CSAIRGGDSYEQYF	TGCAGCGCCATCCGGGGGGGCGACTCCTACGAGCAGTACTTC	TRBJ2-7	TRBV29-1	NA	TRBD2
CATAAGQGGYEQYF	TGTGCCACAGCCGCGGGACAGGGAGGCTACGAGCAGTACTTC	TRBJ2-7	TRBV19	NA	TRBD1
CASSLDGSYTEAFF	TGTGCCAGCAGCTTAGATGGGAGTTACACTGAAGCTTTCTTT	TRBJ1-1	TRBV11-2	NA	NA
CASSQMNQGNSPLHF	TGTGCCAGCAGCCAAATGAACCAGGGGAATTCACCCCTCCACTTT	TRBJ1-6	TRBV7-6	NA	NA
CASSLIQGDTQYF	TGTGCCAGCAGCCTAATACAGGGGGATACGCAGTATTTT	TRBJ2-3	TRBV9	NA	TRBD1
CASRTGHQPQHF	TGTGCCAGCAGAACGGGACACCAGCCCCAGCATTTT	TRBJ1-5	TRBV27	NA	NA
CASSLGQNNEKLFF	TGTGCCAGCAGCTTAGGACAGAATAATGAAAAACTGTTTTTT	TRBJ1-4	TRBV5-8	NA	NA
CASNRGPENQPQHF	TGTGCCAGCAATCGCGGGCCCGAAAATCAGCCCCAGCATTTT	TRBJ1-5	TRBV9	NA	NA
CASSTRQGRGVGYQPQHF	TGTGCCAGCAGTACCAGGCAAGGCCGGGGTGTGGGCTATCAGCCCCAGCATTTT	TRBJ1-5	TRBV27	NA	NA
CASSQADRQPYYGYTF	TGCGCCAGCAGCCAAGCCGACAGGCAACCCTACTATGGCTACACCTTC	TRBJ1-2	TRBV4-3	NA	NA
CASREASSTDTQYF	TGTGCCAGCCGTGAAGCCTCTAGCACAGATACGCAGTATTTT	TRBJ2-3	TRBV11-3	once	NA
CASSSHGTGSQPQHF	TGTGCCAGCAGCTCACACGGGACAGGGAGTCAGCCCCAGCATTTT	TRBJ1-5	TRBV9	few	TRBD1
CASSFTRTEGTSSYNSPLHF	TGTGCCAGCAGTTTTACCAGGACAGAAGGGACCAGCTCCTATAATTCACCCCTCCACTTT	TRBJ1-6	TRBV27	NA	NA
CASSVAGQAKNIQYF	TGTGCCAGCAGCGTAGCGGGACAGGCCAAAAACATTCAGTACTTC	TRBJ2-4	TRBV6-1	once	NA
CATSRSGTSGRAGQFF	TGTGCCACCAGCAGATCAGGGACTAGCGGGAGGGCGGGGCAGTTCTTC	TRBJ2-1	TRBV15	NA	TRBD2
CASTSGGGAYQPQHF	TGTGCCAGCACCTCGGGAGGGGGCGCCTATCAGCCCCAGCATTTT	TRBJ1-5	TRBV7-2	NA	TRBD1
CASSPLGQRTNYGYTF	TGTGCCAGCAGTCCACTCGGACAGAGAACTAACTATGGCTACACCTTC	TRBJ1-2	TRBV27	NA	NA
CASSLAGGQYNEQFF	TGTGCCAGCTCCCTGGCGGGAGGGCAGTACAATGAGCAGTTCTTC	TRBJ2-1	TRBV7-3	once	TRBD2
CASSSGQGNTGELFF	TGTGCCAGCAGTTCGGGACAGGGTAACACCGGGGAGCTGTTTTTT	TRBJ2-2	TRBV6-5	few	TRBD1
CASSQLYQETQYF	TGCGCCAGCAGCCAACTGTACCAAGAGACCCAGTACTTC	TRBJ2-5	TRBV4-1	NA	NA